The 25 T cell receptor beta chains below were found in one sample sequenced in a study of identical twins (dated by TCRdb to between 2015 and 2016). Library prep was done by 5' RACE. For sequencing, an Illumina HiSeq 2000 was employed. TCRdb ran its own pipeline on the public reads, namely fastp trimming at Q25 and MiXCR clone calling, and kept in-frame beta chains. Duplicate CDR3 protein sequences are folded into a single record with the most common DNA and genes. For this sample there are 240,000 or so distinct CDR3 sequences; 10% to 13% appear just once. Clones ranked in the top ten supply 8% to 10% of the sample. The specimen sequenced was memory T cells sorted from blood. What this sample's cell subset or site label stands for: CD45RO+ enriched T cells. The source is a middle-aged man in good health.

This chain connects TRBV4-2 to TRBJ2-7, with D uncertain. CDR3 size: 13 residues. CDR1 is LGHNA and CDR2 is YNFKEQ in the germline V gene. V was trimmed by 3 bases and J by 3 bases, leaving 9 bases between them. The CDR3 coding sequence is TGTGCCAGCAGCCACGACAAGGACTACGAGCAGTACTTC. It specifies CASSHDKDYEQYF.

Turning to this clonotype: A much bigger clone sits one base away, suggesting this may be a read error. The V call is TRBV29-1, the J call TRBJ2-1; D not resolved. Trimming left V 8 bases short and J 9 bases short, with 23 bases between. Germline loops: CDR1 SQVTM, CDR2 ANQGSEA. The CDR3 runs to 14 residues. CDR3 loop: CSLQRKGRTGEQFF. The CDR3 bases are TGCAGCCTACAGAGAAAGGGCAGAACTGGTGAGCAGTTCTTC.

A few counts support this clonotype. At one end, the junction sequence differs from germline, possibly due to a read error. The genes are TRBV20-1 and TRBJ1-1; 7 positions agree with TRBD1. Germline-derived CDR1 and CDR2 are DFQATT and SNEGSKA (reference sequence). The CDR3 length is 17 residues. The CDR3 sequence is CSARAPKGGGMKTEAFF. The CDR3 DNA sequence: TGCAGTGCTAGGGCCCCAAAAGGGGGCGGAATGAAAACTGAAGCTTTCTTT.

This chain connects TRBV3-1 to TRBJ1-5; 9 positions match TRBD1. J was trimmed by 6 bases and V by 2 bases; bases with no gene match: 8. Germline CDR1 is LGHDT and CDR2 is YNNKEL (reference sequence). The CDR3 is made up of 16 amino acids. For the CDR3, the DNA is TGTGCCAGCAGCCAAACCGGGACAGGGACCACTCAGCCCCAGCATTTT. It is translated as CASSQTGTGTTQPQHF.

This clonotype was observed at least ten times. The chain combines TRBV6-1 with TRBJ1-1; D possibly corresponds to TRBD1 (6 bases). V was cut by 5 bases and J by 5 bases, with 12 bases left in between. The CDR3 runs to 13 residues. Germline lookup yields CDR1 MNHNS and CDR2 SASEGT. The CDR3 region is CASSTKRGTEAFF. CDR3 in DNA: TGTGCCAGCAGTACAAAAAGGGGGACTGAAGCTTTCTTT.

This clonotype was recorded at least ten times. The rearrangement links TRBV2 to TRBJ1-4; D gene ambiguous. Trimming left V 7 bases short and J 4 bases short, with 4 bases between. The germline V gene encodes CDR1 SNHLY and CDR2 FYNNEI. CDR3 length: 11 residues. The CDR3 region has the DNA TGTGCCAGCACACGTAATGAAAAACTGTTTTTT. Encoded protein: CASTRNEKLFF.

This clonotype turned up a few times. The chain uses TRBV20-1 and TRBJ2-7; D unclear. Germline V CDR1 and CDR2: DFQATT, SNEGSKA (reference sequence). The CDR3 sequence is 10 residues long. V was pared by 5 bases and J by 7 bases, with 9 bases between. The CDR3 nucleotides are TGCAGTGCTGGGGTTCGGGAGCAGTACTTC. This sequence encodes CSAGVREQYF.

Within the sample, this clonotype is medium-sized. The CDR3 reads CASSQGVQGYNAAGNTEAFF. CDR3 DNA: TGTGCCAGCAGCCAAGGGGTCCAGGGGTATAATGCTGCGGGGAACACTGAAGCTTTCTTT. The J gene is TRBJ1-1, the V gene TRBV3-1, with D perhaps TRBD1 (6 bases). Germline V gene data show CDR1 as LGHDT and CDR2 as YNNKEL (reference sequence). V lost 1 base and J 1 base, leaving 25 bases between the germline ends. The CDR3 sequence is 20 residues long. Combining the CDR3 with reference TRBV3-1 and TRBJ1-1 gives the whole variable domain DTAVSQTPKYLVTQMGNDKSIKCEQNLGHDTMYWYKQDSKKFLKIMFSYNNKELIINETVPNRFSPKSPDKAHLNLHINSLELGDSAVYFCASSQGVQGYNAAGNTEAFFGQGTRLTVV.

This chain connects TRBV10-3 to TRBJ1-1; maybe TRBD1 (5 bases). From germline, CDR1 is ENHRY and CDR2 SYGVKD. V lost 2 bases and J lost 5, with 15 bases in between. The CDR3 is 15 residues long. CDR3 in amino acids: CAISEDQGGGTEAFF. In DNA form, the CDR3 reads TGTGCCATCAGTGAGGACCAGGGAGGTGGGACTGAAGCTTTCTTT.

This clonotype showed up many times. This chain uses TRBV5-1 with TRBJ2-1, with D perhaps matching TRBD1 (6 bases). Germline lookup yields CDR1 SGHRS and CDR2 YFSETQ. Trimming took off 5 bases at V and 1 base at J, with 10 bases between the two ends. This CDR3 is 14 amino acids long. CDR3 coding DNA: TGCGCCAGCAGATCACAGGGTTCCTACAATGAGCAGTTCTTC. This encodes CASRSQGSYNEQFF.

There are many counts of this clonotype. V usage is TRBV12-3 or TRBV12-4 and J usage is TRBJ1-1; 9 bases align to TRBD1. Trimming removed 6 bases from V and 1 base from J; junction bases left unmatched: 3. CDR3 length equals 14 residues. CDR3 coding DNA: TGTGCCAGCAGCCCGACAGGGGGGAACACTGAAGCTTTCTTT. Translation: CASSPTGGNTEAFF.

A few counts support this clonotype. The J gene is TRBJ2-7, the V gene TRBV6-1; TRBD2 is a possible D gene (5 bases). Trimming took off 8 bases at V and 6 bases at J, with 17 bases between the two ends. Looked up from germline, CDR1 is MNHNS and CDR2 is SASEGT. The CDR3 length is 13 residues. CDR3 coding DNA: TGTGCCAGCTGTCAACTTCCCGGGGTCGAGCAGTACTTC. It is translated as CASCQLPGVEQYF.

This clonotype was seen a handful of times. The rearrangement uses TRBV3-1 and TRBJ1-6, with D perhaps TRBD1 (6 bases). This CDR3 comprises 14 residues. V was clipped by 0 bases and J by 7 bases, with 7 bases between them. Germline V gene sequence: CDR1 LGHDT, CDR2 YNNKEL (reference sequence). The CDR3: CASSQEQGNSPLHF. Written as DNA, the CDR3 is TGTGCCAGCAGCCAAGAGCAGGGGAATTCACCCCTCCACTTT.

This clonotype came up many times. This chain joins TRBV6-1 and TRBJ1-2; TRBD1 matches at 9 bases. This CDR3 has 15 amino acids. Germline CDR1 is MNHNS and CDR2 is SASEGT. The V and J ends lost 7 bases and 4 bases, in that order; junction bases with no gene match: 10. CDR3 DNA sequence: TGTGCCAGCACCCCCGGGACAGGGAGACCCTATGGCTACACCTTC. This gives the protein CASTPGTGRPYGYTF.

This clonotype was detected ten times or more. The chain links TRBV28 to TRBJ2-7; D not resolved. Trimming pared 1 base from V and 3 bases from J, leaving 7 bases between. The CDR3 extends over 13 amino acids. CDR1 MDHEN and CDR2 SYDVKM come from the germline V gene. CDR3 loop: CASSLLNGYEQYF. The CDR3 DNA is TGTGCCAGCAGTTTATTAAACGGCTACGAGCAGTACTTC.

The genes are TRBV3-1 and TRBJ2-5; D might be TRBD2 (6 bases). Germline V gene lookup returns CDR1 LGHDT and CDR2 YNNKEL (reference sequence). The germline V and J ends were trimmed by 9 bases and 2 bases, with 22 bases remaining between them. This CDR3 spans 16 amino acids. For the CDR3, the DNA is TGTGCCAGATCTGGGGGGACCGACCGGCTACAAGAGACCCAGTACTTC. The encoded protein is CARSGGTDRLQETQYF.

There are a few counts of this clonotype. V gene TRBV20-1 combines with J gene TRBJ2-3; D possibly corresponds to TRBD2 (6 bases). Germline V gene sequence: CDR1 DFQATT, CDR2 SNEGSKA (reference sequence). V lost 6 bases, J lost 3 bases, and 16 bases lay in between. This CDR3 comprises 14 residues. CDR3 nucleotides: TGCAGTGCAACCGGGAGAAAGAGAACAGATACGCAGTATTTT. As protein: CSATGRKRTDTQYF.

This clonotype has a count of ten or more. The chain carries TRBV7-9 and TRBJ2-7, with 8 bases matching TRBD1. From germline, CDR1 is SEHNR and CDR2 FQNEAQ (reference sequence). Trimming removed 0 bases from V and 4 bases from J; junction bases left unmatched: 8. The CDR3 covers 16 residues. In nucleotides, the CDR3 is TGTGCCAGCAGCTTAGCGGGGGCAGGGGGCATTTACGAGCAGTACTTC. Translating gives CASSLAGAGGIYEQYF.

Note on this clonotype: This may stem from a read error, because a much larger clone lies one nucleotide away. The CDR3 region is CASRGTDYGYTF. The CDR3 bases are TGTGCCAGCAGGGGGACAGACTATGGCTACACCTTC. V is TRBV6-1 and J is TRBJ1-2, with 7 positions matching TRBD1. Germline V gives CDR1 MNHNS, CDR2 SASEGT. The CDR3 has 12 residues. V trimming: 6 bases; J trimming: 3 bases; junction bases outside the gene matches: 1.

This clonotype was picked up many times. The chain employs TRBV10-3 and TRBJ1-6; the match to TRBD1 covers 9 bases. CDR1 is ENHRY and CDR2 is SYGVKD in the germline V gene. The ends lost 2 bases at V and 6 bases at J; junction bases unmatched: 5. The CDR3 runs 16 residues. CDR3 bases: TGTGCCATCAGTGAGCCTACGGGACAGGGTAATTCACCCCTCCACTTT. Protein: CAISEPTGQGNSPLHF.

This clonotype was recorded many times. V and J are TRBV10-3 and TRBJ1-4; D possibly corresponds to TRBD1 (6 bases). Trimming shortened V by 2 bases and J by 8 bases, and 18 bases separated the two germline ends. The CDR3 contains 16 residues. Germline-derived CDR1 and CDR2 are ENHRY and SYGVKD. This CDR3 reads CAISELDAGAGEKLFF. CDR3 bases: TGTGCCATCAGTGAGCTGGATGCGGGGGCCGGGGAAAAACTGTTTTTT.

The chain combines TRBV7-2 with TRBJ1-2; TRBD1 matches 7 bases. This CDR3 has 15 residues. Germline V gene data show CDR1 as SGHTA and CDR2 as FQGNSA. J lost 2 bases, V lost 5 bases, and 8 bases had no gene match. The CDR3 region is CASSPKPGQNYGYTF. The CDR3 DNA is TGTGCCAGCAGCCCCAAACCGGGACAGAACTATGGCTACACCTTC.

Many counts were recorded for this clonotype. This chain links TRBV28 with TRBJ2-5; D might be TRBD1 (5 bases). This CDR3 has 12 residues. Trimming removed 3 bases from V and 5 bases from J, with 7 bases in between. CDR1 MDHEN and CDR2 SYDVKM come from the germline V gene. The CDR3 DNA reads TGTGCCAGCAGTTTTGGGGCGGAGACCCAGTACTTC. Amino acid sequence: CASSFGAETQYF. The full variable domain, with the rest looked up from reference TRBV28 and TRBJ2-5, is DVKVTQSSRYLVKRTGEKVFLECVQDMDHENMFWYRQDPGLGLRLIYFSYDVKMKEKGDIPEGYSVSREKKERFSLILESASTNQTSMYLCASSFGAETQYFGPGTRLLVL.

The CDR3 region is CASTSGSKTQYF. In nucleotides, the CDR3 is TGTGCCAGCACCAGCGGGAGTAAGACCCAGTACTTC. The rearrangement uses TRBV6-6 and TRBJ2-5, with 8 bases lining up with TRBD2. CDR1 is MNHNY and CDR2 is SVGAGI in the germline V gene (reference sequence). V was pared by 7 bases and J by 6 bases, with 4 bases of the junction left unmatched. CDR3 length equals 12 residues.

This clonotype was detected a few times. The CDR3 nucleotides are TGCGCCAGCAGCGTCGAGGTTAACACTGAAGCTTTCTTT. This encodes CASSVEVNTEAFF. The V call is TRBV5-1, the J call TRBJ1-1; no clear D gene. The CDR3 consists of 13 residues. CDR1 and CDR2 from the germline V gene are SGHRS and YFSETQ. V was pared by 4 bases and J by 2 bases, with 9 bases between.